The 3 T cell receptor beta chains below come from one sample, sequenced in a study of blood T cell repertoires in COVID-19. Using immunoSEQ multiplex PCR, the repertoire was profiled, and TCRdb retains in-frame clones only, with some absent. Of approximately 150,000 clones in the sample, more than 75% were seen once. What was sequenced was PBMCs or T cells enriched from blood (not recorded which). Receptors were obtained from a human donor with acute COVID-19. The donor label of this sample is uncertain.

This clone was seen a few times. The rearrangement uses TRBV25-1 and TRBJ1-3; unclear D gene. V dropped 1 base and J dropped 3 bases, with 16 bases sitting between them. Germline loops: CDR1 MGHDK, CDR2 SYGVNS. This CDR3 is built from 17 residues. The CDR3 protein is CASSEWKRGISGNTIYF. The CDR3 coding sequence is TGTGCCAGCAGTGAATGGAAGCGAGGGATTAGTGGAAACACCATATATTTT.

The chain employs TRBV10-1 and TRBJ1-1; D unresolved. The CDR3 has 13 residues. The ends were cut back, 10 bases at V and 4 bases at J, with 16 bases in the middle. CDR1 WNHNN and CDR2 SYGVQD come from the germline V gene (reference sequence). This chain's CDR3 is CATSGPEGTEAFF. CDR3 DNA sequence: TGCGCCACCTCGGGCCCTGAGGGCACTGAAGCTTTCTTT.

The CDR3 is CASSLLAGNSPLHF. The CDR3 DNA reads as TGTGCCAGCAGCTTACTTGCAGGCAATTCACCCCTCCACTTT. The chain combines TRBV7-9 with TRBJ1-6; D call uncertain. This CDR3 spans 14 amino acids. V lost 2 bases to trimming and J lost 7 bases, with 9 bases between them. The germline gives CDR1 SEHNR, CDR2 FQNEAQ (reference sequence).